The 3 T cell receptor beta chains listed next were all sequenced from one sample in a study of cytomegalovirus exposure and HLA in healthy donors. The PCR ran on 60 Vbeta and 13 Jbeta primers. Clones were read by immunoSEQ multiplex PCR, and TCRdb kept only the in-frame ones, dropping some. This sample has 130,000 or so clones, with around 83% found just once. Sequenced input: PBMCs. The receptors derive from a woman aged 30 to 39 in good health and CMV-seropositive.

The rearrangement links TRBV5-1 to TRBJ2-5, with TRBD1 identical over 12 bases. J gave up 4 bases and V 0 bases, and 4 bases lay outside the gene matches. Germline-derived CDR1 and CDR2 are SGHRS and YFSETQ. This CDR3 spans 16 amino acids. The CDR3 DNA sequence: TGCGCCAGCAGCTTGGCCGGGACAGGGGGCTTAGAGACCCAGTACTTC. Its protein is CASSLAGTGGLETQYF.

The chain carries TRBV30 and TRBJ2-3; D may be TRBD1 (5 bases). The germline V gene encodes CDR1 GTSNPN and CDR2 SVGIG (reference sequence). The V gene lost 3 bases and the J gene lost 4 bases, with 14 bases spanning the gap. The CDR3 length is 14 residues. The CDR3 DNA is TGTGCCTGGAGCGCAGGGTTCTTCCCAGATACGCAGTATTTT. Protein: CAWSAGFFPDTQYF.

This sequence joins TRBV5-8 and TRBJ1-1; D is uncertain. Germline CDR1 SGHTS, CDR2 YDEGEE. Between the trimmed V and J ends, which lost 5 bases and 1 base, there was a span of 12 bases. The CDR3 loop spans 14 amino acids. The CDR3 sequence is CASRPGRWNTEAFF. CDR3 nucleotide sequence: TGTGCCAGCAGACCGGGTCGTTGGAACACTGAAGCTTTCTTT.